This TCR beta chain was found in a study of blood T cell repertoires in COVID-19. About the study: Sites across the United States, Italy and Spain contributed samples from acute and convalescent COVID-19. T cells, B-cell-depleted T cells, or PBMCs provided the cDNA or gDNA that served as material.

The CDR3 sequence is 14 residues long. The V gene lost 3 bases and the J gene lost 7 bases, with 10 bases spanning the gap. CDR1 and CDR2 (germline): MGHDK, SYGVNS. Original handling: Quantification of nucleated cells was approximated via reference gene primer amplification. Here immunoSEQ multiplex PCR was the method, and the copy in TCRdb shows in-frame clones only, minus some. V and J calls and clone size are copied from that table; D and trimming were computed from the DNA. The sample yields tens of thousands of clones, around 90% seen once. This rearrangement joins TRBV25-1 to TRBJ1-6; D perhaps matches TRBD1 (5 bases). This TCR was recovered from a human donor in a cohort sampled during active COVID-19. The sequencing sample was made of peripheral blood. CDR3 DNA: TGTGCCAGCAGTGAGTTAACAGGAAATTCACCCCTCCACTTT. The encoded protein is CASSELTGNSPLHF.